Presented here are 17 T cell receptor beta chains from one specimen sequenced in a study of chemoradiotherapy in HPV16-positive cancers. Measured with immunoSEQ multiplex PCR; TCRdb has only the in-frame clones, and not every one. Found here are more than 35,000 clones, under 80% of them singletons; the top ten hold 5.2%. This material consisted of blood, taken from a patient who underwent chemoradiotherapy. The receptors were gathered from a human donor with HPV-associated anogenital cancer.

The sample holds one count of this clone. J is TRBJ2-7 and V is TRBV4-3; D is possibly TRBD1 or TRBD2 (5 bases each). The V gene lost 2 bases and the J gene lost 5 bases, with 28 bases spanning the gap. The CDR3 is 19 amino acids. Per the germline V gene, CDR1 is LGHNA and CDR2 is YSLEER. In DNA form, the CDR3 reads TGCGCCAGCAGCCAAAAAAGGGACGCAGTGAGACTCGGTTTCCACGAGCAGTACTTC. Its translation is CASSQKRDAVRLGFHEQYF.

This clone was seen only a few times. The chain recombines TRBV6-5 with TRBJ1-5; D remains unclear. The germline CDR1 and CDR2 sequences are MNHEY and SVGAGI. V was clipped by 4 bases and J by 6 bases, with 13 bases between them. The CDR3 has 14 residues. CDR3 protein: CASSSIGMGQPQHF. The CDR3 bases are TGTGCCAGCAGTTCGATAGGGATGGGTCAGCCCCAGCATTTT.

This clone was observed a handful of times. The CDR3 coding sequence is TGTGCCAGCAGCCAGGCTAACTATGGCTACACCTTC. Translating gives CASSQANYGYTF. This chain links TRBV7-9 with TRBJ1-2; D call uncertain. Between the trimmed V and J ends, which lost 5 bases and 0 bases, there was a span of 4 bases. The CDR3 contains 12 residues. Per germline, CDR1 SEHNR and CDR2 FQNEAQ (reference sequence).

CDR3 protein: CSAPFNYGYTF. Written as DNA, the CDR3 is TGCAGTGCACCCTTTAACTATGGCTACACCTTC. The chain combines TRBV20-1 with TRBJ1-2; unclear D gene. The CDR3 covers 11 residues. V lost 6 bases and J 1 base, leaving 6 bases between the germline ends. Germline CDR1 and CDR2: DFQATT and SNEGSKA (reference sequence).

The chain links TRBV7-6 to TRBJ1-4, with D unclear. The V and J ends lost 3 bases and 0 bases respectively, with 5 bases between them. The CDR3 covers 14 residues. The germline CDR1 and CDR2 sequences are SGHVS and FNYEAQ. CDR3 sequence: CASSFSATNEKLFF. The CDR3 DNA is TGTGCCAGCAGCTTCTCAGCAACTAATGAAAAACTGTTTTTT.

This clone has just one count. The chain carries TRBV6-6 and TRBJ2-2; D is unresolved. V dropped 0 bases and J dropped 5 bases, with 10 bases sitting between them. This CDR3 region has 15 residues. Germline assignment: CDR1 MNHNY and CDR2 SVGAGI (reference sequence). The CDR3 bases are TGTGCCAGCAGTTACTCGAGCTTTTCTACCGGGGAGCTGTTTTTT. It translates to CASSYSSFSTGELFF.

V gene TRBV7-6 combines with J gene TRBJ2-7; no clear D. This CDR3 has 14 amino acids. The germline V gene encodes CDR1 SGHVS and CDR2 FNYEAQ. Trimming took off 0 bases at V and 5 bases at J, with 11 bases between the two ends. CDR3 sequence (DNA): TGTGCCAGCAGCTTAGCCGGCAGATCCGACGAGCAGTACTTC. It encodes CASSLAGRSDEQYF.

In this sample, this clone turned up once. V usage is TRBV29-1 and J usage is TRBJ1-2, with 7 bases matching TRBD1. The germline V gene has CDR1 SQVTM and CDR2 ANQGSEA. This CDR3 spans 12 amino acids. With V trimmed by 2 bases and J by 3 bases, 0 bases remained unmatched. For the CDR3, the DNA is TGCAGCGTTGAACAGGGGGACTATGGCTACACCTTC. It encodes CSVEQGDYGYTF.

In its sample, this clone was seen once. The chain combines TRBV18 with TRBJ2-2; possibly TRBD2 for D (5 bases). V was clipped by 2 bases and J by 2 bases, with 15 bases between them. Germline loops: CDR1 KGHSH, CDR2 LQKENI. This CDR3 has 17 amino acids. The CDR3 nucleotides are TGTGCCAGCTCACCAGTTTTCTCCGGGGAAAACACCGGGGAGCTGTTTTTT. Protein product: CASSPVFSGENTGELFF.

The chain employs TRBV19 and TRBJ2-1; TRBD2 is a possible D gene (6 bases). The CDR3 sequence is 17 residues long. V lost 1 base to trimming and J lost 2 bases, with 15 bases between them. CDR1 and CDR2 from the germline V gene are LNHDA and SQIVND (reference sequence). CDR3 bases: TGTGCCAGTAGTATAGTCTCCCGCGGGGCCACCTACAATGAGCAGTTCTTC. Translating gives CASSIVSRGATYNEQFF.

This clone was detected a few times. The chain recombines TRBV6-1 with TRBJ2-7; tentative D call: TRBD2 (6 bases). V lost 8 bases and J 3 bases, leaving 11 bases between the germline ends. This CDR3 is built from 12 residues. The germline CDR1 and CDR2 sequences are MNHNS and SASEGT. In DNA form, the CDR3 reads TGTGCCAGCGGAGACGGGGGCTACGAGCAGTACTTC. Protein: CASGDGGYEQYF.

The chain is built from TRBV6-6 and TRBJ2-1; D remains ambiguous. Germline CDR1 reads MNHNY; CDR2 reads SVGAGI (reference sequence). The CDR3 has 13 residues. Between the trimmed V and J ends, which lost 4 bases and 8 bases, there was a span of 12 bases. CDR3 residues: CASSLVVGHEQFF. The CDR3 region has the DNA TGTGCCAGCAGTTTAGTTGTAGGGCATGAGCAGTTCTTC.

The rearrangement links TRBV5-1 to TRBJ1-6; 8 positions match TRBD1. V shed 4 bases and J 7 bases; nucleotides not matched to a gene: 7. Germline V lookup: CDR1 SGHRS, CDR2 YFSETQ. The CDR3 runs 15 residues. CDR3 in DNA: TGCGCCAGCAGCGGGGCGACAGGGGAGAATTCACCCCTCCACTTT. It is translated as CASSGATGENSPLHF.

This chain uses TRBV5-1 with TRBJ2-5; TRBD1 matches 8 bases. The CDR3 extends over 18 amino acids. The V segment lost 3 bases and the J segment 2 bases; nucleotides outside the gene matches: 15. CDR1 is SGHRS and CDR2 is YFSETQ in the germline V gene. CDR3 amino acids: CASSSLRGLGVRQETQYF. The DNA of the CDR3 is TGCGCCAGCAGCTCCCTCAGGGGGCTCGGGGTTAGACAAGAGACCCAGTACTTC. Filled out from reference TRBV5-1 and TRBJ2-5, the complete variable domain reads KAGVTQTPRYLIKTRGQQVTLSCSPISGHRSVSWYQQTPGQGLQFLFEYFSETQRNKGNFPGRFSGRQFSNSRSEMNVSTLELGDSALYLCASSSLRGLGVRQETQYFGPGTRLLVL.

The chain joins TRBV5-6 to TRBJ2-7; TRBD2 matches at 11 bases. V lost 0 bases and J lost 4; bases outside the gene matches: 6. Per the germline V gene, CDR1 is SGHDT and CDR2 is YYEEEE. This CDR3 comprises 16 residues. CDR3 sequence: CASSLEEGTSGYEQYF. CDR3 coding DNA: TGTGCCAGCAGCTTGGAGGAGGGGACTAGCGGTTACGAGCAGTACTTC. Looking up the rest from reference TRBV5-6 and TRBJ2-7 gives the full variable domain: DAGVTQSPTHLIKTRGQQVTLRCSPKSGHDTVSWYQQALGQGPQFIFQYYEEEERQRGNFPDRFSGHQFPNYSSELNVNALLLGDSALYLCASSLEEGTSGYEQYFGPGTRLTVT.

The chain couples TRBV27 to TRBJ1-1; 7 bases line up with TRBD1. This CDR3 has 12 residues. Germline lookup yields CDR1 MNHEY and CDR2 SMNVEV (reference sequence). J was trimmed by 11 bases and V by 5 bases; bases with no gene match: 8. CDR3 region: CASSTGGQLAFF. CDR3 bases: TGTGCCAGCAGTACTGGGGGACAGCTGGCTTTCTTT.

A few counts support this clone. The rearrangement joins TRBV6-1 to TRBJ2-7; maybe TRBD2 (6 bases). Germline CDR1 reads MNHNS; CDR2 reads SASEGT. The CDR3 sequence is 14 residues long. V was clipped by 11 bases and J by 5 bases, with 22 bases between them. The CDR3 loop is CAGGFGGVLNEQYF. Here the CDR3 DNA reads TGTGCCGGTGGTTTCGGCGGGGTGTTAAACGAGCAGTACTTC.